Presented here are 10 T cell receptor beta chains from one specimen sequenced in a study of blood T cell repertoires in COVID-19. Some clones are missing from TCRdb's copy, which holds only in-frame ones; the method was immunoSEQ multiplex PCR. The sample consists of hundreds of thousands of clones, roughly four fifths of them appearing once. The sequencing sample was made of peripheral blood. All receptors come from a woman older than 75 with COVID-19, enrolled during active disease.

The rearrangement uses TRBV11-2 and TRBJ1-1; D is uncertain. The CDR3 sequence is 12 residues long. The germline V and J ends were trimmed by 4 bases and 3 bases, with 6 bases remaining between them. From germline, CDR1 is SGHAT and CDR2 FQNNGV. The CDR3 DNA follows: TGTGCCAGCAGCTCGCAGGACACTGAAGCTTTCTTT. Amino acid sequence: CASSSQDTEAFF.

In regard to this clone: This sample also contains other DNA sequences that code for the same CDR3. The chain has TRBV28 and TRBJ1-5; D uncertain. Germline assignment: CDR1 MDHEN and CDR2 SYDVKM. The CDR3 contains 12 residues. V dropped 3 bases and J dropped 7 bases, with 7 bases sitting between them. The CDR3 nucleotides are TGTGCCAGCAGTTTGTTGAGGCAGCCCCAGCATTTT. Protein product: CASSLLRQPQHF.

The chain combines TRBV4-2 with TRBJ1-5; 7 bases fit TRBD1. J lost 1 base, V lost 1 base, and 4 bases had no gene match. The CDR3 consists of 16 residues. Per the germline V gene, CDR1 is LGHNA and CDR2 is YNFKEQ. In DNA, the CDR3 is TGTGCCAGCAGCCAAGTTCAGGGGGTCAGCAATCAGCCCCAGCATTTT. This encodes CASSQVQGVSNQPQHF.

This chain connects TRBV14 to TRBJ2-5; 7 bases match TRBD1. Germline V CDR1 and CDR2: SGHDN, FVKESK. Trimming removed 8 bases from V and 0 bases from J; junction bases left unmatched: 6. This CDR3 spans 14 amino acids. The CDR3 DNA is TGTGCCAGCCGCGCCGACAGGGACCAAGAGACCCAGTACTTC. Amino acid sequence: CASRADRDQETQYF.

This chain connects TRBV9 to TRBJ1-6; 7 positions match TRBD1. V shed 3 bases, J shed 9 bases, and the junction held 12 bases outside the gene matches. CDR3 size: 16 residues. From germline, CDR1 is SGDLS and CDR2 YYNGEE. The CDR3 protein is CASSAHPQGQGSPLHF. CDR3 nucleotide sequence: TGTGCCAGCAGCGCCCATCCACAGGGGCAGGGTTCACCCCTCCACTTT.

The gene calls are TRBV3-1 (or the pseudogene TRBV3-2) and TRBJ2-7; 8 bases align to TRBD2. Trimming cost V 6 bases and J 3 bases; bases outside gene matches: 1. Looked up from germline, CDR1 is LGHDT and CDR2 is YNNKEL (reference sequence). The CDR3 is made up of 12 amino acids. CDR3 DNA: TGTGCCAGCAGGGGGACTAGCTACGAGCAGTACTTC. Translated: CASRGTSYEQYF.

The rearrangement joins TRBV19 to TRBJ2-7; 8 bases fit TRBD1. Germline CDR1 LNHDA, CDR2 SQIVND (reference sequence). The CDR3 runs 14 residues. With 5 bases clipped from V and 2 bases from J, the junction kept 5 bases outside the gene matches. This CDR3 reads CASSVTGGTYEQYF. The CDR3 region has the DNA TGTGCCAGTAGTGTCACAGGGGGGACCTACGAGCAGTACTTC. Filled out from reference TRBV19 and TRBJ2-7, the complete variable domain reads DGGITQSPKYLFRKEGQNVTLSCEQNLNHDAMYWYRQDPGQGLRLIYYSQIVNDFQKGDIAEGYSVSREKKESFPLTVTSAQKNPTAFYLCASSVTGGTYEQYFGPGTRLTVT.

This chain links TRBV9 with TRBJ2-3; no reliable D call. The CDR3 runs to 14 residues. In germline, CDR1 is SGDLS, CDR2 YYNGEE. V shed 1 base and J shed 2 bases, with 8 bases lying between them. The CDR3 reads CASSVRVDTDTQYF. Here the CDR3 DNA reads TGTGCCAGCAGCGTACGAGTAGACACAGATACGCAGTATTTT.

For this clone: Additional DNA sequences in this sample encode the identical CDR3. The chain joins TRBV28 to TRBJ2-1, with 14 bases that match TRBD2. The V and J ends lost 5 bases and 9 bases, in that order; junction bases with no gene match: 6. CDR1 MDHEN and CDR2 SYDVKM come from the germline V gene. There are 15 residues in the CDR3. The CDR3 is CASSLGLAGGIEQFF. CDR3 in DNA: TGTGCCAGCAGTCTCGGACTAGCGGGAGGCATTGAGCAGTTCTTC.

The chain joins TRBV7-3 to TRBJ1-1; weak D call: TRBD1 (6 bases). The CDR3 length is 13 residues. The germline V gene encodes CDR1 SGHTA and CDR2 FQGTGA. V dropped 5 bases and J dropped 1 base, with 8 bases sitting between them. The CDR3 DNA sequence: TGTGCCAGCAGCCCGGGACAGAACACTGAAGCTTTCTTT. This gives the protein CASSPGQNTEAFF.